This TCR beta chain is from a study of CD8+ T cells in alopecia areata (dated by TCRdb to the late 2010s). Regarding the study in general: The treated patients took part in an open-label pilot trial in which moderate-to-severe alopecia areata was treated with oral tofacitinib at 5 to 10 mg twice daily. Tofacitinib was given for 6 to 18 months, followed by 6 months of follow-up off drug to assess delayed response and recurrence. For the treated patients, the SALT score, which quantifies what percentage of scalp surface area is affected, served as the measure of disease severity. To study T cell clonal expansion in alopecia areata, the researchers applied high-throughput TCRbeta sequencing to both the C3H/HeJ mouse model and human patients. Scalp tissue and sorted CD4+ and CD8+ peripheral blood T cells from patchy and totalis/universalis alopecia areata patients and from healthy controls were covered by human TCRbeta sequencing. Patients on tofacitinib were biopsied at baseline and after 4 and 24 weeks of treatment, and several of the patients also had a later scalp biopsy. Clonality in the scalp was compared among normal scalp (n=4), patchy alopecia areata scalp (n=8), and alopecia totalis/universalis scalp (n=8). The RNA source kit depended on sample type: the PAXgene miRNA kit for fixed scalp, the miRNeasy kit for PBMCs, and the RNeasy kit for mouse skin. immunoSEQ multiplex PCR using 35 Vbeta forward primers and 13 Jbeta reverse primers was used to amplify TCRbeta CDR3 regions. Broader findings and caveats from the paper: Compared with normal scalp, lesional scalp had higher clonality and more expanded CD8+ clones, particularly in alopecia totalis/universalis, a pattern that suggests antigenic drive. Shared TCR sequences between patients were less evident than in mice, which may be partly attributable to HLA diversity in the patient population. Many expanded lesional clones persisted in scalp and blood during tofacitinib treatment, which may partly explain relapse after stopping treatment. Because the treated cohort was small and had just a single nonresponder, larger studies are needed to establish links between baseline CD8+ expansion and response. Resident alphabeta T cells in normal human skin are also sequenced, complicating scalp TCR repertoire analysis, unlike mouse skin dominated by gammadelta T cells. Tofacitinib significantly decreased scalp clonality and the number of expanded CD8+ clones among the top 100 scalp clones.

About this clone: No cognate antigen has been identified for it. No base quality information exists; no much larger clone differs at one position.

The time point label of this sample denotes: less than 25 weeks on oral tofacitinib. The treatment or condition label of this sample denotes: oral pan-JAK inhibitor, 5-10 mg twice daily. Peripheral blood and lesional scalp punch biopsies were obtained from patients with alopecia areata. PBMCs were isolated by density centrifugation and stained for CD3, CD4 and CD8, after which CD4+ and CD8+ T cells were sorted on a FACSAria. Taken from cysteine to phenylalanine, the CDR3 has 17 residues. The CDR3 DNA has 51 bases and is translated from base 1. Here V drops 0 bases and J drops 6 bases, and the junction holds 10 bases not matched to any gene. CDR1 and CDR2, looked up from the germline V gene, are SGHTA and FQGNSA. To prepare the library, the immunoSEQ multiplex PCR assay was applied. RNA was extracted from all samples and reverse transcribed into cDNA as template for TCR sequencing. First-strand cDNA was synthesized with SuperScript III using a 2:1 mix of oligo-dT and random hexamers. A synthetic immune receptor repertoire was used to measure amplification bias, and any remaining bias was corrected computationally. Processing in the source paper ran as follows. Raw reads were preprocessed for error removal, and CDR3 was defined according to IMGT conventions as running from the conserved cysteine to phenylalanine. Clonality was computed by normalizing Shannon entropy by log2 of the number of productive unique TCRs and subtracting the result from 1. Scalp TCRbeta sequences were cross-referenced with sorted blood CD4 and CD8 repertoires so that the CD4 or CD8 identity of scalp clones could be inferred. Entries here come from immuneACCESS through TCRdb and include only in-frame sequences with V and J called. Some clones fail to appear in such tables; in the studies checked, an unresolved V gene covers under half of the shortfall, and the cause of the remainder is unknown. V and J calls and clone size are as listed in that table; D and trimming were resolved from the DNA. For this sample the table gives around 290,000 clones, of which nearly 60% were detected only once. Together, the top ten hold approximately 1.7% of the sample.

This specimen consisted of CD4+ T cells sorted from blood, obtained at week 24, from a patient treated with tofacitinib. The V gene is TRBV7-2 and the J gene is TRBJ2-3, with TRBD2 identical over 9 junction bases. This TCR was recovered from a human donor with alopecia areata. The nucleotide sequence is given as TGTGCCAGCAGCTTAGCGCCGTTAGCGGGGGCGACGGATACGCAGTATTTT. Translated, this is CASSLAPLAGATDTQYF.